The sequence of this T cell receptor (beta chain) was determined in a study of beta chain features in type 1 diabetes. Study at large: Summed over all samples, the examined sorted cells came to 95 million to 120 million.

Only a few counts were recorded for this clone. Its antigen is currently unknown. Expressed TCRB transcripts got sequenced, as all isolated RNA was reverse transcribed. The method was immunoSEQ multiplex PCR; TCRdb's version includes in-frame clones alone and lacks a portion of them. This sample carries hundreds of thousands of clones, roughly 12% of them seen once, and the ten largest clones take less than 0.025%. This CDR3 has 15 residues. Findings and caveats of the study: Patients with Type 1 diabetes showed moderately but significantly shorter TCRB CDR3s in all four CD4+ subsets. VDJ junctions from patients with type 1 diabetes contained fewer insertions and more deletions.

The TCR originated in a man younger than 30 with type 1 diabetes. Sequenced sample: naive CD4+ T cells from blood. The J gene is TRBJ1-5, the V gene TRBV21-1; TRBD1, the D gene given by the table, was not confirmed from the DNA. TRBV21-1 is a listed pseudogene. The CDR3 bases are TGTGCCAGCAGCGGACAGACGGGTTCTAAGGAGCCCCAGCATTTT. This codes for CASSGQTGSKEPQHF.